There are a few counts of the clone carrying this TCR beta chain. The data derive from a study of patients and donors after allogeneic stem cell transplantation. The CDR3 is 17 amino acids. Germline assignment: CDR1 MNHEY and CDR2 SVGAGI. V trimming: 1 base; J trimming: 5 bases; junction bases outside the gene matches: 6. TCRdb processed the RT-PCR reads anew with MiXCR; each CDR3 protein has one entry. Found here are about 960,000 distinct CDR3 sequences, approximately 18% of them singletons; the top ten hold roughly 6%. This chain uses TRBV6-5 with TRBJ2-1, with 12 bases identical to TRBD2. Sequenced material: blood, either unsorted or a sorted T cell fraction (not recorded which). The source is a human donor who was either an allogeneic HSCT recipient or a stem cell or donor lymphocyte infusion donor (not recorded which). It is not recorded whose cells these are; they may come from a transplant donor. In DNA, the CDR3 is TGTGCCAGCAGTTACTTCGGCGCTAGCGGGAGGGACAATGAGCAGTTCTTC. This codes for CASSYFGASGRDNEQFF.